The T cell receptor (beta chain) under discussion was sequenced for a study of cytomegalovirus exposure and HLA in healthy donors. Overall study findings and caveats: Serostatus for CMV was the only available immune exposure information. According to the study, 150 to 200 TCR beta chains were cytomegalovirus-associated. Researchers reported in a later analysis that a missense DCLRE1C variant was tied to TCR beta V- and J-gene trimming.

This PCR relied on a set of 60 Vbeta primers and 13 Jbeta primers. The repertoire was sequenced with immunoSEQ multiplex PCR; TCRdb's copy has only in-frame clones and lacks some. The data contain 90,000 or so clones, about four fifths of them singletons. Turning to this clone: Its antigen is currently unknown.

The CDR3 has 14 residues. Trimming took off 4 bases at V and 5 bases at J, with 14 bases between the two ends. In germline, CDR1 is SGHKS, CDR2 YYEKEE (reference sequence). The TCR sequence derives from a man between 50 and 59 years old in good health and CMV-seropositive. Sequenced sample: PBMCs. V is TRBV5-5 and J is TRBJ2-3, with D perhaps TRBD2 (7 bases). CDR3 sequence (DNA): TGTGCCAGCAGCCCCCGGGGGGCGGGAGATACGCAGTATTTT. Encoded protein: CASSPRGAGDTQYF.